This T cell receptor beta chain was identified during a study of blood T cell repertoires in COVID-19. Study-level background: Sites across the United States, Italy and Spain contributed samples from acute and convalescent COVID-19. From T cells, B-cell-depleted T cells, or PBMCs came the material, which was cDNA or gDNA.

Authors' processing steps: Reference gene primer amplification yielded estimated nucleated cell counts. Libraries were prepared by immunoSEQ multiplex PCR; TCRdb keeps only in-frame clonotypes and omits some of them. That table supplies the V and J calls and clone size; D and trimming were determined from the DNA. The profile shows more than 50,000 clones, 73% of them singletons. V shed 4 bases and J shed 4 bases, with 24 bases lying between them. Germline values: CDR1 SGDLS, CDR2 YYNGEE. CDR3 length: 17 amino acids. The TCR comes from a woman in her sixties or seventies with acute or convalescent COVID-19. The sequencing sample was made of peripheral blood. The chain joins TRBV9 to TRBJ2-7; tentative D call: TRBD1 (8 bases). Written as DNA, the CDR3 is TGTGCCAGCAGCCCAGTGGCAAGAGGACAGGGAGGGTACGAGCAGTACTTC. It codes for CASSPVARGQGGYEQYF.